The rows below give T cell receptor beta chains drawn from one sample of a study of blood T cells in healthy people across ages. TCRdb re-analysed the 5' RACE reads in MiXCR, keeping a single row per CDR3 protein. The sample holds roughly 2 million distinct CDR3 sequences; roughly 50% are singletons and the top ten take 2.1%. The sequenced sample consisted of blood. The receptor source for this set is a woman in her thirties or forties in good health. Both conserved end residues are part of each CDR3. D genes are given only for firm matches. Clone size, where shown, is once, few, many, or a class for clones that have expanded.

v_call: TRBV5-6; clone_size: .; j_call: TRBJ2-5; cdr3_length: 16; d_call: .; cdr3_nt: TGTGCCAGCAGCTTAGGGGTGGGGATGGAATCAGAGACCCAGTACTTC; cdr3_aa: CASSLGVGMESETQYF
v_call: TRBV6-5; clone_size: .; j_call: TRBJ2-7; cdr3_length: 14; d_call: TRBD1; cdr3_nt: TGTGCCAGCAGTGGGGGACAGGGGCTCTACGAGCAGTACTTC; cdr3_aa: CASSGGQGLYEQYF
v_call: TRBV27; clone_size: many; j_call: TRBJ2-7; cdr3_length: 12; d_call: .; cdr3_nt: TGTGCCAGCAGTTTCCGGGGGTATGAGCAGTACTTC; cdr3_aa: CASSFRGYEQYF
v_call: TRBV9; clone_size: .; j_call: TRBJ2-3; cdr3_length: 10; d_call: .; cdr3_nt: TGTGCCAGCGAGTCCGATACGCAGTATTTT; cdr3_aa: CASESDTQYF
v_call: TRBV20-1; clone_size: .; j_call: TRBJ2-3; cdr3_length: 14; d_call: .; cdr3_nt: TGCAGTGCCCCACAGAACTCAGGATCGAATACGCAGTATTTT; cdr3_aa: CSAPQNSGSNTQYF
v_call: TRBV28; clone_size: few; j_call: TRBJ1-5; cdr3_length: 12; d_call: .; cdr3_nt: TGTGCCAGCAGCCTATCGCAATACTCCCAGCATTTT; cdr3_aa: CASSLSQYSQHF
v_call: TRBV6-5; clone_size: .; j_call: TRBJ2-5; cdr3_length: 16; d_call: TRBD2; cdr3_nt: TGTGCCAGCAGTTGGCGGGCTAGCGGGTTGAAAAAGACCCAGTACTTC; cdr3_aa: CASSWRASGLKKTQYF
v_call: TRBV4-3; clone_size: few; j_call: TRBJ2-5; cdr3_length: 14; d_call: .; cdr3_nt: TGCGCCAGCAGCCAAAGGTTCCAGCCAGAGACCCAGTACTTC; cdr3_aa: CASSQRFQPETQYF
v_call: TRBV28; clone_size: once; j_call: TRBJ1-5; cdr3_length: 14; d_call: .; cdr3_nt: TGTGCCAGCAGCCCTGACGCATTAAATCAGCCCCAGCATTTT; cdr3_aa: CASSPDALNQPQHF
v_call: TRBV15; clone_size: .; j_call: TRBJ2-7; cdr3_length: 13; d_call: .; cdr3_nt: TGTGCCACCAGCAGCGGGGGCTACAATGAGCAGTACTTC; cdr3_aa: CATSSGGYNEQYF
v_call: TRBV10-1; clone_size: .; j_call: TRBJ2-7; cdr3_length: 12; d_call: .; cdr3_nt: TGCGCCAGCAGTGAGCGGGCCTACGAGCAGTACTTC; cdr3_aa: CASSERAYEQYF
v_call: TRBV2; clone_size: .; j_call: TRBJ2-7; cdr3_length: 14; d_call: .; cdr3_nt: TGTGCCAGCATGCGGACCTTCTCTTCCTACGAGCAGTACTTC; cdr3_aa: CASMRTFSSYEQYF
v_call: TRBV7-6; clone_size: .; j_call: TRBJ2-1; cdr3_length: 16; d_call: TRBD1; cdr3_nt: TGTGCCAGCAGACCTACAGGGGGGCCTTTCTACAATGAGCAGTTCTTC; cdr3_aa: CASRPTGGPFYNEQFF
v_call: TRBV12-3/TRBV12-4; clone_size: .; j_call: TRBJ2-5; cdr3_length: 16; d_call: .; cdr3_nt: TGTGCCAGTAGTAATACCGGGACTTCACAGGAAGAGACCCAGTACTTC; cdr3_aa: CASSNTGTSQEETQYF
v_call: TRBV6-2/TRBV6-3; clone_size: few; j_call: TRBJ2-7; cdr3_length: 14; d_call: .; cdr3_nt: TGTGCCACGGCCGGACTCATGGGCCCTTACGAGCAGTACTTC; cdr3_aa: CATAGLMGPYEQYF
v_call: TRBV27; clone_size: few; j_call: TRBJ2-5; cdr3_length: 16; d_call: .; cdr3_nt: TGTGCCAGCAGTTTAGACTCGGGCCCTCTACAAGAGACCCAGTACTTC; cdr3_aa: CASSLDSGPLQETQYF
v_call: TRBV20-1; clone_size: few; j_call: TRBJ1-6; cdr3_length: 12; d_call: .; cdr3_nt: TGCAGTGCTTGGGACCATAATTCACCCCTCCACTTT; cdr3_aa: CSAWDHNSPLHF
v_call: TRBV7-3; clone_size: .; j_call: TRBJ2-1; cdr3_length: 15; d_call: TRBD2; cdr3_nt: TGTGCCAGCAGCTTAACAACGGGGGGCTACAATGAGCAGTTCTTC; cdr3_aa: CASSLTTGGYNEQFF
v_call: TRBV12-3/TRBV12-4; clone_size: many; j_call: TRBJ2-3; cdr3_length: 14; d_call: .; cdr3_nt: TGTGCCAGCGTCTCTGGGAGTAGCACAGATACGCAGTATTTT; cdr3_aa: CASVSGSSTDTQYF
v_call: TRBV28; clone_size: few; j_call: TRBJ1-4; cdr3_length: 11; d_call: .; cdr3_nt: TGTGCCACCGGGCCTAATGAAAAACTGTTTTTT; cdr3_aa: CATGPNEKLFF
v_call: TRBV5-1; clone_size: .; j_call: TRBJ2-3; cdr3_length: 18; d_call: TRBD2; cdr3_nt: TGCGCCAGCAGCCTACATGGACTAGCGGGGGCCTCCACAGATACGCAGTATTTT; cdr3_aa: CASSLHGLAGASTDTQYF
v_call: TRBV20-1; clone_size: few; j_call: TRBJ2-5; cdr3_length: 13; d_call: TRBD1; cdr3_nt: TGCAGTGCTAGTACAGACAGGGTAGAGACCCAGTACTTC; cdr3_aa: CSASTDRVETQYF
v_call: TRBV4-3; clone_size: .; j_call: TRBJ1-1; cdr3_length: 15; d_call: .; cdr3_nt: TGCGCCAGCAGCCAAGTCGGGACCGGGAGGACTGAAGCTTTCTTT; cdr3_aa: CASSQVGTGRTEAFF
v_call: TRBV6-6; clone_size: .; j_call: TRBJ1-2; cdr3_length: 15; d_call: .; cdr3_nt: TGTGCCAGCAGTTACGCCGACACTGCTAACTATGGCTACACCTTC; cdr3_aa: CASSYADTANYGYTF
v_call: TRBV10-3; clone_size: .; j_call: TRBJ2-5; cdr3_length: 13; d_call: .; cdr3_nt: TGTGCCATCAGTGAGGTTGGGCAGGGTGTGCAGTACTTC; cdr3_aa: CAISEVGQGVQYF
v_call: TRBV6-6; clone_size: few; j_call: TRBJ2-7; cdr3_length: 15; d_call: .; cdr3_nt: TGTGCCAGCAGCAACCGCGGGGATGGGGCCTACGAGCAGTACTTC; cdr3_aa: CASSNRGDGAYEQYF
v_call: TRBV6-5; clone_size: few; j_call: TRBJ2-1; cdr3_length: 13; d_call: TRBD2; cdr3_nt: TGTGCCAGCAGTTACTCGACTAGCGGCGAGCAGTTCTTC; cdr3_aa: CASSYSTSGEQFF
v_call: TRBV20-1; clone_size: few; j_call: TRBJ2-5; cdr3_length: 14; d_call: .; cdr3_nt: TGCAGTGCTAGCCGGGACCTCGGGGGAGAGACCCAGTACTTC; cdr3_aa: CSASRDLGGETQYF
v_call: TRBV6-2/TRBV6-3; clone_size: .; j_call: TRBJ2-5; cdr3_length: 17; d_call: .; cdr3_nt: TGTGCCAGCAGTTATGGCCACAGTCTCTCAGCGGGAGAGACCCAGTACTTC; cdr3_aa: CASSYGHSLSAGETQYF
v_call: TRBV20-1; clone_size: few; j_call: TRBJ2-7; cdr3_length: 14; d_call: TRBD1; cdr3_nt: TGCAGTGCTAGTAGGGGGCGCCGGGGATACGAGCAGTACTTC; cdr3_aa: CSASRGRRGYEQYF
v_call: TRBV5-1; clone_size: .; j_call: TRBJ2-3; cdr3_length: 16; d_call: .; cdr3_nt: TGCGCCAGCAGTCCTTCAACTGGAGGGAGGACAGATACGCAGTATTTT; cdr3_aa: CASSPSTGGRTDTQYF
v_call: TRBV7-2; clone_size: .; j_call: TRBJ1-2; cdr3_length: 16; d_call: .; cdr3_nt: TGTGCCAGCAGCTTAGCGTCGGAGGGGCGGGATCGAGGCTACACCTTC; cdr3_aa: CASSLASEGRDRGYTF
v_call: TRBV5-1; clone_size: .; j_call: TRBJ2-3; cdr3_length: 18; d_call: TRBD2; cdr3_nt: TGCGCCAGCAGCTTGGGACGGAGCGGGGACTCTAGCACAGATACGCAGTATTTT; cdr3_aa: CASSLGRSGDSSTDTQYF
v_call: TRBV4-3; clone_size: .; j_call: TRBJ2-3; cdr3_length: 18; d_call: .; cdr3_nt: TGCGCCAGCAGCCAAGAGGTGGATAGGCTAGCTCCAGGGATGCCGCAGTATTTT; cdr3_aa: CASSQEVDRLAPGMPQYF
v_call: TRBV24-1; clone_size: few; j_call: TRBJ2-5; cdr3_length: 14; d_call: .; cdr3_nt: TGTGCCACCAGTGATGAGGGGGTCGGGGAGACCCAGTACTTC; cdr3_aa: CATSDEGVGETQYF
v_call: TRBV6-4; clone_size: .; j_call: TRBJ1-4; cdr3_length: 19; d_call: .; cdr3_nt: TGTGCCAGCCCCCTCCCCCACACGGAGGGGAAATCAACTAATGAAAAACTGTTTTTT; cdr3_aa: CASPLPHTEGKSTNEKLFF
v_call: TRBV12-3/TRBV12-4; clone_size: few; j_call: TRBJ2-3; cdr3_length: 15; d_call: TRBD1; cdr3_nt: TGTGCCAGCATCAGCACAGGGGGCGTGACAGATACGCAGTATTTT; cdr3_aa: CASISTGGVTDTQYF
v_call: TRBV7-2; clone_size: .; j_call: TRBJ1-2; cdr3_length: 14; d_call: .; cdr3_nt: TGTGCCAGTAGCTTACCCCACAGCCTCGGGGGCTACACCTTC; cdr3_aa: CASSLPHSLGGYTF
v_call: TRBV6-5; clone_size: .; j_call: TRBJ2-7; cdr3_length: 14; d_call: TRBD1; cdr3_nt: TGTGCCATATCTCCGGGACAGGGCTCCTACGAGCAGTACTTC; cdr3_aa: CAISPGQGSYEQYF
v_call: TRBV20-1; clone_size: .; j_call: TRBJ2-5; cdr3_length: 15; d_call: TRBD2; cdr3_nt: TGCAGTGCCGACCCATCGACTAGCGGCTGGGAGACCCAGTACTTC; cdr3_aa: CSADPSTSGWETQYF
v_call: TRBV10-3; clone_size: .; j_call: TRBJ2-1; cdr3_length: 15; d_call: TRBD2; cdr3_nt: TGTGCCATCAGTGAGGTAGCGGGGGACCGCAATGAGCAGTTCTTC; cdr3_aa: CAISEVAGDRNEQFF
v_call: TRBV12-3/TRBV12-4; clone_size: .; j_call: TRBJ2-5; cdr3_length: 14; d_call: .; cdr3_nt: TGTGCCAGCAGTTTCGGACCGTTCTCAGAGACCCAGTACTTC; cdr3_aa: CASSFGPFSETQYF
v_call: TRBV7-2; clone_size: .; j_call: TRBJ2-7; cdr3_length: 15; d_call: .; cdr3_nt: TGTGCCAGCAGCTTCCTCGGCAGGGGAGCAGGGGAGCAGTACTTC; cdr3_aa: CASSFLGRGAGEQYF
v_call: TRBV6-6; clone_size: .; j_call: TRBJ2-1; cdr3_length: 14; d_call: .; cdr3_nt: TGTGCCAGCAGTGCCTCGGACAGAAGCGATGAGCAGTTCTTC; cdr3_aa: CASSASDRSDEQFF
v_call: TRBV29-1; clone_size: .; j_call: TRBJ2-7; cdr3_length: 12; d_call: .; cdr3_nt: TGCAGCGTGACAGAAGGGGCCTACGAGCAGTACTTC; cdr3_aa: CSVTEGAYEQYF
v_call: TRBV12-3/TRBV12-4; clone_size: .; j_call: TRBJ1-2; cdr3_length: 15; d_call: TRBD1; cdr3_nt: TGTGCCAGCAGTACCCGGGACAGCTCTAACTATGGCTACACCTTC; cdr3_aa: CASSTRDSSNYGYTF
v_call: TRBV4-3; clone_size: .; j_call: TRBJ2-1; cdr3_length: 16; d_call: TRBD1; cdr3_nt: TGCGTCAGCAGCCAAGCGTGGGGGACAGGGAACAATGAGCAGTTCTTC; cdr3_aa: CVSSQAWGTGNNEQFF
v_call: TRBV12-3/TRBV12-4; clone_size: .; j_call: TRBJ1-4; cdr3_length: 14; d_call: TRBD1; cdr3_nt: TGTGCCAGCAGTTCAGACAGGGTGGGGGAAAAACTGTTTTTT; cdr3_aa: CASSSDRVGEKLFF